These 25 T cell receptor beta chains share one sample of origin, sequenced in a study of blood T cells in healthy people across ages. Combining a sample-barcoded 5' primer with a J-beta primer mix, a second PCR ran for about 7 to 11 cycles. TCRdb ran MiXCR on the 5' RACE reads and lists one entry per CDR3 protein. Here the sample spans some 700,000 distinct CDR3 sequences, 20% to 25% being singletons. Sequenced sample: blood. The source is a man in his 70s in good health.

V and J are TRBV14 and TRBJ2-5; 7 bases map to TRBD2. The CDR3 extends over 18 amino acids. Germline values: CDR1 SGHDN, CDR2 FVKESK. V shed 8 bases, J shed 2 bases, and the junction held 20 bases outside the gene matches. Here the CDR3 reads CASSPLRRGTEWQETQYF. The CDR3 DNA follows: TGTGCCAGCTCACCCCTGAGGCGGGGGACGGAGTGGCAAGAGACCCAGTACTTC.

The chain links TRBV7-2 to TRBJ2-1; 11 bases map to TRBD2. V lost 1 base, J lost 8 bases, and 7 bases stayed unmatched. The germline CDR1 and CDR2 sequences are SGHTA and FQGNSA. The CDR3 sequence is 16 residues long. CDR3 coding DNA: TGTGCCAGCAGCTTAGGTAGCGGGGGGGCAGGGGATGAGCAGTTCTTC. It encodes CASSLGSGGAGDEQFF.

The rearrangement uses TRBV5-1 and TRBJ1-2; unclear D gene. Germline V lookup: CDR1 SGHRS, CDR2 YFSETQ. Trimming left V 2 bases short and J 1 base short, with 9 bases between. The CDR3 has 14 residues. CDR3 nucleotides: TGCGCCAGCAGCTTAGATCTTATTAACTATGGCTACACCTTC. It encodes CASSLDLINYGYTF.

There are a few counts of this clonotype. The chain is built from TRBV10-3 and TRBJ2-5; a weak D match, TRBD1 (5 bases). The DNA end is a closer match to TRBJ2-7, so the J assignment may be wrong. Looked up from germline, CDR1 is ENHRY and CDR2 is SYGVKD. The CDR3 extends over 11 amino acids. DNA for the CDR3: TGTGCCACCAAGGGGTCCTACGAGCAGTACTTC. It yields the protein CATKGSYEQYF.

The chain uses TRBV12-3 or TRBV12-4 and TRBJ1-6, with 8 bases aligning to TRBD1. The V gene end was trimmed by 1 base and the J gene end by 8 bases; junction bases not matched to a gene: 4. This CDR3 has 15 residues. Here the CDR3 reads CASSLVGTGDSPLHF. The CDR3 DNA reads TGTGCCAGCAGTTTAGTAGGGACAGGTGATTCACCCCTCCACTTT.

This clonotype showed up just a few times. V is TRBV7-3 and J is TRBJ2-7; 7 positions match TRBD2. This CDR3 spans 16 amino acids. The germline CDR1 and CDR2 sequences are SGHTA and FQGTGA. The V segment lost 2 bases and the J segment 4 bases; nucleotides outside the gene matches: 11. The CDR3 sequence is CASSLGSPRLAYEQYV. The CDR3 DNA follows: TGTGCCAGCAGCTTAGGGTCCCCCCGACTAGCTTACGAGCAGTACGTC.

This clonotype turned up a few times. J is TRBJ2-1 and V is TRBV7-3; D perhaps matches TRBD2 (6 bases). This CDR3 region has 15 residues. In germline, CDR1 is SGHTA, CDR2 FQGTGA. Trimming stripped 0 bases from V and 6 bases from J, with 12 bases between. The CDR3 loop is CASSLTREFSNEQFF. The CDR3 coding sequence is TGTGCCAGCAGCTTAACCCGGGAGTTCTCCAATGAGCAGTTCTTC.

The rearrangement uses TRBV5-1 and TRBJ2-3; 8 bases map to TRBD2. V lost 4 bases, J lost 6 bases, and 13 bases stayed unmatched. The CDR3 runs to 16 residues. The germline gives CDR1 SGHRS, CDR2 YFSETQ. The CDR3 DNA reads TGCGCCAGCAGCCTACCGACTAGCGAGGTTGGGGATACGCAGTATTTT. Translation gives CASSLPTSEVGDTQYF. Drawing the rest from reference TRBV5-1 and TRBJ2-3, the complete variable domain is KAGVTQTPRYLIKTRGQQVTLSCSPISGHRSVSWYQQTPGQGLQFLFEYFSETQRNKGNFPGRFSGRQFSNSRSEMNVSTLELGDSALYLCASSLPTSEVGDTQYFGPGTRLTVL.

The chain employs TRBV4-3 and TRBJ2-1; the match to TRBD1 covers 8 bases. Germline V gives CDR1 LGHNA, CDR2 YSLEER. The V segment lost 4 bases and the J segment 10 bases; nucleotides outside the gene matches: 9. The CDR3 totals 14 residues. The CDR3 sequence is CASSLGTGGREQFF. The CDR3 region has the DNA TGCGCCAGCAGCCTGGGGACAGGTGGGAGGGAGCAGTTCTTC.

The chain uses TRBV5-1 and TRBJ1-2, with a possible D match to TRBD1 (5 bases). Germline values: CDR1 SGHRS, CDR2 YFSETQ. This CDR3 comprises 12 residues. V was cut by 4 bases and J by 7 bases, with 11 bases left in between. CDR3 amino acids: CASSLDRCGYTF. DNA for the CDR3: TGCGCCAGCAGCCTAGACAGATGTGGCTACACCTTC.

This clonotype was detected only a few times. The chain couples TRBV20-1 to TRBJ2-1; 10 bases are shared with TRBD2. The J segment lost 2 bases and the V segment lost 5 bases, leaving 6 bases of the junction unmatched. There are 15 residues in the CDR3. The germline CDR1 and CDR2 sequences are DFQATT and SNEGSKA (reference sequence). The CDR3 region is CSAEPLAGAYNEQFF. CDR3 in DNA: TGCAGTGCTGAGCCCCTAGCGGGGGCCTACAATGAGCAGTTCTTC.

The chain uses TRBV10-3 and TRBJ2-4; D tentatively fits TRBD1 or TRBD2 (5 bases each). This CDR3 has 16 residues. Trimming removed 4 bases from V and 0 bases from J, with 13 bases in between. In germline, CDR1 is ENHRY, CDR2 SYGVKD. As DNA, the CDR3 is TGTGCCATCAGTGCATGGGGGACCCTAGCCAAAAACATTCAGTACTTC. Translated, it gives CAISAWGTLAKNIQYF.

The CDR3 DNA reads TGTGCCAGCAGCTTGGGGATTACCGCAGGAGGCCAAGAGACCCAGTACTTC. It codes for CASSLGITAGGQETQYF. V and J are TRBV5-5 and TRBJ2-5; perhaps TRBD2 as D (5 bases). V was shortened by 0 bases and J by 1 base, with 16 bases between the two germline ends. This CDR3 spans 17 amino acids. The germline CDR1 and CDR2 sequences are SGHKS and YYEKEE (reference sequence).

This clonotype was detected a few times. This chain connects TRBV6-4 to TRBJ2-3; 9 bases align to TRBD2. Germline values: CDR1 MRHNA, CDR2 SNTAGT. The CDR3 is made up of 17 amino acids. The V and J ends lost 8 bases and 4 bases, in that order; junction bases with no gene match: 16. CDR3 sequence reads: CASLDHEASGKSDTQYF. The CDR3 coding sequence is TGTGCCAGCCTTGACCATGAGGCTAGCGGGAAATCAGATACGCAGTATTTT.

The chain recombines TRBV6-2 or TRBV6-3 with TRBJ2-1; D perhaps matches TRBD2 (6 bases). CDR3 length: 15 amino acids. Germline CDR1 MNHEY, CDR2 SVGEGT. The V and J ends lost 5 bases and 2 bases respectively, with 13 bases between them. CDR3 nucleotides: TGTGCCAGCAGTACCGGGACTCCGGCCTACAATGAGCAGTTCTTC. Its protein is CASSTGTPAYNEQFF.

The genes are TRBV12-3 or TRBV12-4 and TRBJ2-5; D is unresolved. The J call is doubtful: the DNA matches TRBJ2-1 better. The CDR3 runs to 13 residues. The CDR3 region is CASSLVRVAEQFF. The CDR3 region has the DNA TGTGCCAGCAGTTTAGTACGAGTTGCTGAGCAGTTCTTC.

The rearrangement links TRBV3-1 to TRBJ1-4, with D unclear. CDR1 and CDR2 from the germline V gene are LGHDT and YNNKEL (reference sequence). The CDR3 has 15 residues. V lost 4 bases to trimming and J lost 0 bases, with 9 bases between them. This CDR3 is CASSPDFPTNEKLFF. CDR3 DNA: TGTGCCAGCAGCCCGGACTTCCCAACTAATGAAAAACTGTTTTTT.

This clonotype was counted at least ten times. The chain's CDR3 is CASSKQPRQGEGYTF. Written as DNA, the CDR3 is TGTGCCAGCAGCAAACAACCCAGACAGGGGGAAGGCTACACCTTC. The chain recombines TRBV7-8 with TRBJ1-2, with 9 positions matching TRBD1. The CDR3 has 15 residues. CDR1 SGHVS and CDR2 FQNEAQ come from the germline V gene. V shed 5 bases, J shed 8 bases, and the junction held 12 bases outside the gene matches.

The chain combines TRBV6-5 with TRBJ1-2; weak D call: TRBD1 (5 bases). CDR3 length: 15 residues. Germline CDR1 reads MNHEY; CDR2 reads SVGAGI. Trimming left V 6 bases short and J 0 bases short, with 14 bases between. CDR3 nucleotides: TGTGCCAGCAGGTCCTCCAGGGTAGCTAACTATGGCTACACCTTC. Its translation is CASRSSRVANYGYTF.

In this sample, this clonotype turned up a few times. The chain couples TRBV29-1 to TRBJ1-4; D unresolved. This CDR3 spans 13 amino acids. Per germline, CDR1 SQVTM and CDR2 ANQGSEA. With 1 base removed from V and 8 bases from J, the gap between germline ends came to 11 bases. Here the CDR3 DNA reads TGCAGCGTTGAAGGCCCCTCGGGGGAAAAACTGTTTTTT. It specifies CSVEGPSGEKLFF.

The chain carries TRBV29-1 and TRBJ1-2; 7 positions match TRBD1. The V gene end was trimmed by 6 bases and the J gene end by 4 bases; junction bases not matched to a gene: 11. The CDR3 is 14 amino acids. The germline V gene has CDR1 SQVTM and CDR2 ANQGSEA. CDR3 sequence (DNA): TGCAGCGTGGATGCGGGACAGCTCCTCTATGGCTACACCTTC. This translates into CSVDAGQLLYGYTF.

This clonotype was counted a few times. J is TRBJ2-7 and V is TRBV3-1; D assignment may be TRBD1 or TRBD2 (5 bases each). Germline CDR1 is LGHDT and CDR2 is YNNKEL (reference sequence). The ends were cut back, 0 bases at V and 2 bases at J, with 8 bases in the middle. The CDR3 contains 14 residues. The CDR3 sequence: CASSQDGGTYEQYF. The CDR3 DNA reads as TGTGCCAGCAGCCAAGATGGGGGAACCTACGAGCAGTACTTC.

The CDR3 sequence is CSARDLLNTEAFF. The DNA for the CDR3 is TGCAGTGCTAGAGATCTGCTGAACACTGAAGCTTTCTTT. This sequence joins TRBV20-1 and TRBJ1-1; D uncertain. Trimming took 0 bases from V and 0 from J, leaving 5 bases between them. The CDR3 runs to 13 residues. Germline CDR1 reads DFQATT; CDR2 reads SNEGSKA (reference sequence).

This clonotype was recorded a few times. J is TRBJ2-3 and V is TRBV20-1, with unresolved D. The CDR3 extends over 11 amino acids. The V and J ends lost 3 bases and 6 bases respectively, with 7 bases between them. Germline V gene sequence: CDR1 DFQATT, CDR2 SNEGSKA (reference sequence). CDR3 nucleotides: TGCAGTGCTAGTCCGGCGGATACGCAGTATTTT. Its translation: CSASPADTQYF.

The CDR3 DNA is TGTGCCAGCTCACCTAGGCAGGGGGCTTCCACAGATACGCAGTATTTT. Translation: CASSPRQGASTDTQYF. This sequence joins TRBV18 and TRBJ2-3, with 8 bases aligning to TRBD1. There are 16 residues in the CDR3. Germline V gene data show CDR1 as KGHSH and CDR2 as LQKENI. V shed 3 bases and J 2 bases; nucleotides not matched to a gene: 7.